The 29 T cell receptor beta chains below all came from one sample that was sequenced in a study of T cells in localized non-small cell lung cancer. Produced via immunoSEQ multiplex PCR; TCRdb's table is partial and in-frame only. This table holds some 130,000 clones, 70% to 90% found once. The sequencing here drew on peripheral blood, taken before any cancer treatment. These receptor sequences come from a female donor older than 55 with stage I lung adenocarcinoma.

This sequence joins TRBV29-1 and TRBJ1-4, with D hard to call. The CDR3 contains 13 residues. Trimming shortened V by 0 bases and J by 7 bases, and 9 bases separated the two germline ends. CDR1 and CDR2 (germline): SQVTM, ANQGSEA. The CDR3, as DNA: TGCAGCGTTGAAGATCGGTTTCTTGAAAAACTGTTTTTT. Translating gives CSVEDRFLEKLFF.

The rearrangement uses TRBV5-1 and TRBJ2-1; D is perhaps TRBD2 (5 bases). Germline V gives CDR1 SGHRS, CDR2 YFSETQ. The CDR3 has 15 residues. V was trimmed by 0 bases and J by 8 bases, leaving 15 bases between them. As DNA, the CDR3 is TGCGCCAGCAGCTTGGGACGTAGGGAGAGGGATGAGCAGTTCTTC. This translates into CASSLGRRERDEQFF.

This chain links TRBV29-1 with TRBJ2-2; D perhaps matches TRBD2 (5 bases). The CDR3 loop spans 13 amino acids. Germline V gene sequence: CDR1 SQVTM, CDR2 ANQGSEA. V shed 4 bases and J shed 7 bases, with 13 bases lying between them. The CDR3 DNA reads TGCAGCGTTGTGCCTAGCCTCAGCGGGGAGCTGTTTTTT. Amino acids: CSVVPSLSGELFF.

The J gene is TRBJ2-5, the V gene TRBV7-9; D is unresolved. The germline gives CDR1 SEHNR, CDR2 FQNEAQ (reference sequence). CDR3 length: 14 amino acids. Trimming pared 0 bases from V and 5 bases from J, leaving 10 bases between. Here the CDR3 DNA reads TGTGCCAGCAGCTTAGCCGCACGGGCGGAGACCCAGTACTTC. This encodes CASSLAARAETQYF.

The V and J genes are TRBV6-1 and TRBJ1-4; possible D gene TRBD1, 6 bases. CDR1 is MNHNS and CDR2 is SASEGT in the germline V gene. The CDR3 is made up of 13 amino acids. V lost 5 bases and J 4 bases, leaving 8 bases between the germline ends. CDR3 sequence: CASSWTDNEKLFF. CDR3 coding DNA: TGTGCCAGCAGTTGGACAGATAATGAAAAACTGTTTTTT.

The rearrangement joins TRBV18 to TRBJ1-1, with D tentatively TRBD1 (5 bases). This CDR3 comprises 17 residues. Germline values: CDR1 KGHSH, CDR2 LQKENI. V dropped 6 bases and J dropped 3 bases, with 23 bases sitting between them. Here the CDR3 DNA reads TGTGCCAGCTCGGACGCTTCGGGACCGGGCGGGGACACTGAAGCTTTCTTT. It yields the protein CASSDASGPGGDTEAFF.

The chain uses TRBV6-1 and TRBJ1-1; 8 nucleotides match TRBD1. CDR1 and CDR2 (germline): MNHNS, SASEGT. With V trimmed by 6 bases and J by 1 base, 4 bases remained unmatched. The CDR3 consists of 14 residues. The CDR3 loop reads CASRTGDPNTEAFF. The CDR3 DNA is TGTGCCAGCAGGACAGGGGATCCGAACACTGAAGCTTTCTTT.

The gene calls are TRBV5-6 and TRBJ1-4; no definite D call. The CDR3 extends over 14 amino acids. V gave up 1 base and J gave up 7 bases, with 11 bases separating them. Germline CDR1 is SGHDT and CDR2 is YYEEEE. The DNA for the CDR3 is TGTGCCAGCAGCTTGAGGATACTGGGTGAAAAACTGTTTTTT. The encoded protein is CASSLRILGEKLFF.

This chain connects TRBV18 to TRBJ2-5; no clear D. The V gene lost 3 bases and the J gene lost 4 bases, with 6 bases spanning the gap. The germline CDR1 and CDR2 sequences are KGHSH and LQKENI. This CDR3 is 12 amino acids long. DNA for the CDR3: TGTGCCAGCTCACCGACCCGAGAGACCCAGTACTTC. It translates to CASSPTRETQYF.

The chain's CDR3 is CASSLDRGFSYEQYF. CDR3 nucleotides: TGTGCCAGCAGCCTTGACAGGGGGTTTTCCTACGAGCAGTACTTC. The V and J genes are TRBV7-9 and TRBJ2-7, with 9 nucleotides matching TRBD1. The germline V gene encodes CDR1 SEHNR and CDR2 FQNEAQ (reference sequence). Trimming at V came to 5 bases and at J to 1 base, leaving 6 bases not matched to a gene. The CDR3 is 15 residues long.

This clone has a single count. For the CDR3, the DNA is TGTGCCACCAGCGTCTACAGGGGCGCCGGGCAGTACTTC. It codes for CATSVYRGAGQYF. The genes are TRBV15 and TRBJ2-7; 7 bases map to TRBD1. The germline V gene has CDR1 LNHNV and CDR2 YYDKDF (reference sequence). V lost 5 bases to trimming and J lost 9 bases; unmatched junction nucleotides: 10. The CDR3 contains 13 residues.

The chain employs TRBV7-6 and TRBJ2-1; TRBD2 agrees at 12 bases. CDR1 SGHVS and CDR2 FNYEAQ come from the germline V gene. The CDR3 runs 15 residues. Unmatched junction bases numbered 8, after V lost 5 bases and J lost 9 bases. CDR3 sequence: CASSPRTSGIGEQFF. The CDR3 DNA reads as TGTGCCAGCAGCCCTCGGACTAGCGGGATAGGTGAGCAGTTCTTC.

The chain couples TRBV6-1 to TRBJ2-1; 12 bases map to TRBD2. The germline CDR1 and CDR2 sequences are MNHNS and SASEGT. This CDR3 has 15 residues. V gave up 10 bases and J gave up 1 base; unmatched junction bases: 5. DNA of the CDR3: TGTGCCACAAGACTAGCGGGAGTGTCCTACAATGAGCAGTTCTTC. This encodes CATRLAGVSYNEQFF.

The chain carries TRBV7-2 and TRBJ1-1, with D unclear. V was shortened by 1 base and J by 1 base, with 7 bases between the two germline ends. Germline V gene lookup returns CDR1 SGHTA and CDR2 FQGNSA. This CDR3 spans 14 amino acids. The CDR3 is CASSLVVQNTEAFF. For the CDR3, the DNA is TGTGCCAGCAGCTTAGTAGTCCAGAACACTGAAGCTTTCTTT.

The rearrangement joins TRBV9 to TRBJ2-1; 7 positions match TRBD2. CDR1 and CDR2 from the germline V gene are SGDLS and YYNGEE. The V and J ends lost 0 bases and 7 bases, in that order; junction bases with no gene match: 13. The CDR3 has 17 residues. As DNA, the CDR3 is TGTGCCAGCAGCGTAGATGCTGGACCCATCGGGAGGAATGAGCAGTTCTTC. Protein sequence: CASSVDAGPIGRNEQFF. Using reference TRBV9 and TRBJ2-1 for the parts outside the CDR3, the full variable domain is DSGVTQTPKHLITATGQRVTLRCSPRSGDLSVYWYQQSLDQGLQFLIQYYNGEERAKGNILERFSAQQFPDLHSELNLSSLELGDSALYFCASSVDAGPIGRNEQFFGPGTRLTVL.

CDR3 protein: CASSLGWGHNTEAFF. The CDR3, as DNA: TGTGCCAGCAGCTTAGGCTGGGGACATAACACTGAAGCTTTCTTT. The chain recombines TRBV11-3 with TRBJ1-1; a weak D match, TRBD1 (6 bases). Germline loops: CDR1 SGHNT, CDR2 YENEEA. V lost 1 base to trimming and J lost 2 bases, with 11 bases between them. This CDR3 spans 15 amino acids.

CDR3 amino acids: CASRTGTGVVNEQFF. For the CDR3, the DNA is TGTGCCAGCAGAACCGGGACAGGGGTTGTCAATGAGCAGTTCTTC. This sequence joins TRBV27 and TRBJ2-1; 10 bases are shared with TRBD1. The V segment lost 6 bases and the J segment 6 bases; nucleotides outside the gene matches: 8. The CDR3 is 15 residues long. The V gene's germline CDR1 is MNHEY and CDR2 SMNVEV (reference sequence).

In the case of this clone: An end of the junction does not agree with germline; a read error may underlie this. The chain carries TRBV2 and TRBJ1-2; D is ambiguous. Germline CDR1 reads SNHLY; CDR2 reads FYNNEI. This CDR3 contains 15 residues. The DNA of the CDR3 is TGTGCCAGCAGTGTATTAGCAGGTTCCAACTATGGCTACATCTTC. It translates to CASSVLAGSNYGYIF.

This chain uses TRBV28 with TRBJ2-5; D gene ambiguous. The CDR3 length is 14 residues. Trimming removed 1 base at V and 4 bases at J, with 10 bases between. CDR1 MDHEN and CDR2 SYDVKM come from the germline V gene. This chain's CDR3 is CASSLLGLGETQYF. CDR3 sequence (DNA): TGTGCCAGCAGTTTATTAGGCTTGGGAGAGACCCAGTACTTC.

J is TRBJ1-1 and V is TRBV7-5; no check of the table's D call, TRBD1, against the DNA was made. TRBV7-5 is a pseudogene. The CDR3 is made up of 14 amino acids. CDR3 sequence (DNA): TGTGCCAGAAACCACCAGGGTAGGCGCGCTGAAGCTTTCTTT. Translating gives CARNHQGRRAEAFF.

This clone was observed a handful of times. CDR3 nucleotide sequence: TGTGCCAGCAGCCCTGGACTTAACTATGGCTACACCTTC. Amino acids: CASSPGLNYGYTF. The V and J genes are TRBV4-2 and TRBJ1-2, with D unresolved. The V gene lost 4 bases and the J gene lost 1 base, with 7 bases spanning the gap. The CDR3 loop spans 13 amino acids. Germline V gives CDR1 LGHNA, CDR2 YNFKEQ.

Worth noting for this clone: Other DNA sequences of this sample code for an identical CDR3. The chain is built from TRBV7-3 and TRBJ2-3, with TRBD2 matching over 7 bases. The V gene end was trimmed by 5 bases and the J gene end by 6 bases; junction bases not matched to a gene: 11. CDR1 is SGHTA and CDR2 is FQGTGA in the germline V gene. CDR3 length: 15 residues. The CDR3 region has the DNA TGTGCCAGCAGCCCCGCGGGCGGGAGTTCTGATACGCAGTATTTT. This encodes CASSPAGGSSDTQYF.

This clone was detected a few times. The chain combines TRBV2 with TRBJ1-3, with D hard to call. CDR3 length: 21 residues. Trimming shortened V by 5 bases and J by 2 bases, and 31 bases separated the two germline ends. Per germline, CDR1 SNHLY and CDR2 FYNNEI. CDR3 in DNA: TGTGCCAGCAGTCGGGAATCCCAAACCCTACCGGGGAACCCCCCTGGAAACACCATATATTTT. Protein product: CASSRESQTLPGNPPGNTIYF.

This clone was counted once. The rearrangement uses TRBV28 and TRBJ2-7; D is undetermined. Trimming left V 8 bases short and J 2 bases short, with 10 bases between. Looked up from germline, CDR1 is MDHEN and CDR2 is SYDVKM. CDR3 length: 12 amino acids. CDR3 protein: CASGWAPYEQYF. CDR3 nucleotides: TGTGCCAGCGGCTGGGCTCCCTACGAGCAGTACTTC.

The rearrangement joins TRBV4-1 to TRBJ1-1; perhaps TRBD1 as D (5 bases). V lost 7 bases and J lost 1, with 16 bases in between. From germline, CDR1 is MGHRA and CDR2 YSYEKL. The CDR3 spans 15 residues. CDR3 in amino acids: CASTYSTARNTEAFF. The CDR3 DNA reads TGCGCCAGCACCTATTCGACAGCAAGGAACACTGAAGCTTTCTTT.

The chain combines TRBV28 with TRBJ1-2; D remains ambiguous. The V end was cut by 7 bases, the J end by 6 bases, with 12 bases between. This CDR3 is built from 12 residues. The germline V gene encodes CDR1 MDHEN and CDR2 SYDVKM. This CDR3 reads CASTTPPNGYTF. The DNA of the CDR3 is TGTGCCAGCACTACACCCCCTAATGGCTACACCTTC.

The chain employs TRBV2 and TRBJ1-5, with TRBD1 matching 9 bases. This CDR3 contains 14 residues. The J segment lost 7 bases and the V segment lost 6 bases, leaving 7 bases of the junction unmatched. The germline V gene encodes CDR1 SNHLY and CDR2 FYNNEI. The CDR3 bases are TGTGCCAGCAGGACCCGGACAGGGGAACAGCCCCAGCATTTT. Residues: CASRTRTGEQPQHF.

V gene TRBV5-1 combines with J gene TRBJ2-5; 8 nucleotides line up with TRBD2. V shed 5 bases, J shed 2 bases, and the junction held 8 bases outside the gene matches. This CDR3 has 15 residues. CDR1 and CDR2 from the germline V gene are SGHRS and YFSETQ. CDR3 DNA sequence: TGCGCCAGCAGGTTCAGCGGGAGTGGGCAAGAGACCCAGTACTTC. This sequence encodes CASRFSGSGQETQYF.

The chain recombines TRBV9 with TRBJ2-5; maybe TRBD2 (6 bases). Germline CDR1 reads SGDLS; CDR2 reads YYNGEE. Trimming stripped 4 bases from V and 1 base from J, with 17 bases between. The CDR3 loop spans 16 amino acids. This CDR3 reads CASSFRAGETQETQYF. CDR3 nucleotide sequence: TGTGCCAGCAGCTTTCGAGCGGGCGAGACCCAAGAGACCCAGTACTTC.